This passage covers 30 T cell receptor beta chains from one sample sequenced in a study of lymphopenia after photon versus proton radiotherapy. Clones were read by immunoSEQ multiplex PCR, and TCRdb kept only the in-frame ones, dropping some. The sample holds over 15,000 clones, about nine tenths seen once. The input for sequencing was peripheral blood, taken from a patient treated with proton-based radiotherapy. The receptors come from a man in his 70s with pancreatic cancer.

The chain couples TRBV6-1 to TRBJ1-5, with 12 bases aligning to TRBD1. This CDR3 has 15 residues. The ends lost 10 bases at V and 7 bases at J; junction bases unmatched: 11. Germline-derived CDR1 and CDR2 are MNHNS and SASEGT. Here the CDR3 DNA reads TGTGCCACCTCGGGACAGGGGGCTATTGAACAGCCCCAGCATTTT. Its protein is CATSGQGAIEQPQHF.

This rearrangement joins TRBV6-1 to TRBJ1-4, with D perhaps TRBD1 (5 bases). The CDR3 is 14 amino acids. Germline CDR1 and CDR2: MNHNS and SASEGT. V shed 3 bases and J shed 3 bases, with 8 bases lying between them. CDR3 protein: CASSEGHSNEKLFF. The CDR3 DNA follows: TGTGCCAGCAGTGAGGGGCATTCTAATGAAAAACTGTTTTTT.

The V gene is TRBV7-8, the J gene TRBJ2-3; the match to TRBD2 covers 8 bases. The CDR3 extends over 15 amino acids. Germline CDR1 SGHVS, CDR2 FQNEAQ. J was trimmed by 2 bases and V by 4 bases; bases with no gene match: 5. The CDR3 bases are TGTGCCAGCAGCTATCTAGCGGGTTACACAGATACGCAGTATTTT. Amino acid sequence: CASSYLAGYTDTQYF. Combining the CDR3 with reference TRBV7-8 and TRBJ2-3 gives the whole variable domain GAGVSQSPRYKVAKRGQDVALRCDPISGHVSLFWYQQALGQGPEFLTYFQNEAQLDKSGLPSDRFFAERPEGSVSTLKIQRTQQEDSAVYLCASSYLAGYTDTQYFGPGTRLTVL.

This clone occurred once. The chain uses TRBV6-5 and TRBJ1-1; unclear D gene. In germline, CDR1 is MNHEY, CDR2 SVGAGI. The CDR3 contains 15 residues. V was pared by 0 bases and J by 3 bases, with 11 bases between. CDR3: CASSYSIVGDTEAFF. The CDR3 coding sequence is TGTGCCAGCAGTTACTCCATTGTCGGGGACACTGAAGCTTTCTTT.

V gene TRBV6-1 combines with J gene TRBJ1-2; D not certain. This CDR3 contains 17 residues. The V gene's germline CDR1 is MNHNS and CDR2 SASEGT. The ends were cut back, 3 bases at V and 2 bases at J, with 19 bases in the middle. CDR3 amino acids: CASSDLPNTPRNYGYTF. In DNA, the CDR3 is TGTGCCAGCAGTGACCTTCCTAATACCCCCCGAAACTATGGCTACACCTTC.

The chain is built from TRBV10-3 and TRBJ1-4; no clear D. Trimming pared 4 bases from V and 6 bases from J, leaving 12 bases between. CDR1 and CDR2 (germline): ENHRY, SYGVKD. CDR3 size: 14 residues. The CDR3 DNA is TGTGCCATCAGTGTAGCGGGCGAGGATGAAAAACTGTTTTTT. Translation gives CAISVAGEDEKLFF.

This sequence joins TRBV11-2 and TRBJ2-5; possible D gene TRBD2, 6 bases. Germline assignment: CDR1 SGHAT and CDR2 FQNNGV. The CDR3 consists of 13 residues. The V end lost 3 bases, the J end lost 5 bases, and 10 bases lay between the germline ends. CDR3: CASSFTGEETQYF. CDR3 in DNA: TGTGCCAGCAGCTTTACGGGGGAGGAGACCCAGTACTTC.

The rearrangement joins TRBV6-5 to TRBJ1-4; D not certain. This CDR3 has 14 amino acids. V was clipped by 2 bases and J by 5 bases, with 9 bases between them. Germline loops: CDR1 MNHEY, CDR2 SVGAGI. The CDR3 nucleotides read TGTGCCAGCAGTTACGGGCAGCACAATGAAAAACTGTTTTTT. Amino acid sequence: CASSYGQHNEKLFF.

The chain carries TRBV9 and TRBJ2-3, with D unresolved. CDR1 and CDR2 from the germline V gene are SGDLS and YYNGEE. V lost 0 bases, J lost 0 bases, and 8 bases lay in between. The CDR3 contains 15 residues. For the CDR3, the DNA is TGTGCCAGCAGCGTAGCAGCGCGAAGCACAGATACGCAGTATTTT. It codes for CASSVAARSTDTQYF.

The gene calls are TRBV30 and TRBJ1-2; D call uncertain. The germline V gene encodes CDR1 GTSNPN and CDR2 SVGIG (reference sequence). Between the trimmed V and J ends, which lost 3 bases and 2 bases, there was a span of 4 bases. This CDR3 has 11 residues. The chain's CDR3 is CAWRQNYGYTF. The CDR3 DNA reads TGTGCCTGGAGGCAGAACTATGGCTACACCTTC.

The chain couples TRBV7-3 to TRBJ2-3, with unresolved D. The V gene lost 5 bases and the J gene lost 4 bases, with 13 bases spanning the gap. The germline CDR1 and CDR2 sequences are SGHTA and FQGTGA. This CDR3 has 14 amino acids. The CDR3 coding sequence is TGTGCCAGCAGCCCCCGAGTGAGGTCAGATACGCAGTATTTT. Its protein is CASSPRVRSDTQYF. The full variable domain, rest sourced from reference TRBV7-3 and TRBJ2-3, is GAGVSQTPSNKVTEKGKYVELRCDPISGHTALYWYRQSLGQGPEFLIYFQGTGAADDSGLPNDRFFAVRPEGSVSTLKIQRTERGDSAVYLCASSPRVRSDTQYFGPGTRLTVL.

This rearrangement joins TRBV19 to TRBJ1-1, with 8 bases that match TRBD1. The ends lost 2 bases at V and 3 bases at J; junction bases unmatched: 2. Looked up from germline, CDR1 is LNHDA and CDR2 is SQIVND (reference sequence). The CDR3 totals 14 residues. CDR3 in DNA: TGTGCCAGTAGTATAACAGGGGGTTACACTGAAGCTTTCTTT. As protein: CASSITGGYTEAFF.

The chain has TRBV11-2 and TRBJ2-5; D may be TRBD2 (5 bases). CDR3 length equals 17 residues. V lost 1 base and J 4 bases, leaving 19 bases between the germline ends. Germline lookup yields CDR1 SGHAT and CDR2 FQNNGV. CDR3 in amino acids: CASSLGVGRFLGETQYF. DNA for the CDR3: TGTGCCAGCAGCTTAGGTGTAGGGAGATTTTTGGGAGAGACCCAGTACTTC.

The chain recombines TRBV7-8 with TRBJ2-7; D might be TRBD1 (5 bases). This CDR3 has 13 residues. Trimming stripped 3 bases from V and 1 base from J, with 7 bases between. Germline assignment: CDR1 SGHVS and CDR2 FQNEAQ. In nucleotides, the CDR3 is TGTGCCAGCAGCTTGGGGCTATCCTACGAGCAGTACTTC. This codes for CASSLGLSYEQYF.

Written as DNA, the CDR3 is TGTGCCAGCAGCTTGCGGGGTGCAGGACCTAATGAAAAACTGTTTTTT. This sequence encodes CASSLRGAGPNEKLFF. The rearrangement joins TRBV11-3 to TRBJ1-4; D gene unclear. Germline V CDR1 and CDR2: SGHNT, YENEEA. The CDR3 contains 16 residues. Trimming shortened V by 3 bases and J by 3 bases, and 14 bases separated the two germline ends.

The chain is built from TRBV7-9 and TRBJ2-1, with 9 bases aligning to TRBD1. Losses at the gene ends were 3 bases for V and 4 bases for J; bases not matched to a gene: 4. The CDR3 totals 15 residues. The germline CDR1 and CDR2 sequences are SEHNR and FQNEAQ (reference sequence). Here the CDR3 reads CASSLYRGRYNEQFF. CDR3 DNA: TGTGCCAGCAGCTTGTACAGGGGGCGATACAATGAGCAGTTCTTC.

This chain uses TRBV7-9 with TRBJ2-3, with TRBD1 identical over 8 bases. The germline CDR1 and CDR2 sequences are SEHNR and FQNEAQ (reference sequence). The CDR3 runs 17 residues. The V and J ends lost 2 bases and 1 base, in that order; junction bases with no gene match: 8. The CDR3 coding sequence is TGTGCCAGCAGCTTATGGACGGGCAGGGGGCGCACAGATACGCAGTATTTT. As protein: CASSLWTGRGRTDTQYF. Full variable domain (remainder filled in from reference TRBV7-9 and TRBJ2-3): DTGVSQNPRHKITKRGQNVTFRCDPISEHNRLYWYRQTLGQGPEFLTYFQNEAQLEKSRLLSDRFSAERPKGSFSTLEIQRTEQGDSAMYLCASSLWTGRGRTDTQYFGPGTRLTVL.

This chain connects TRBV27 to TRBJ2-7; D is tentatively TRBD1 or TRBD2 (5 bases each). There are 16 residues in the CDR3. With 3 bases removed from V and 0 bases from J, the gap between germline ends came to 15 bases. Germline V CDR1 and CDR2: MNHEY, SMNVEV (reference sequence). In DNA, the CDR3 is TGTGCCAGCAGTTTTAGTCCCCAGGGAGCCTCCTACGAGCAGTACTTC. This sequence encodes CASSFSPQGASYEQYF.

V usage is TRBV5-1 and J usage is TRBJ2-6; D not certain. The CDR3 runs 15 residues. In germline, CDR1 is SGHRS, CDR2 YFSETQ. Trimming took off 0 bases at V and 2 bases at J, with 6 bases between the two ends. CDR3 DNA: TGCGCCAGCAGCTTGGCGGCTGCTGGGGCCAACGTCCTGACTTTC. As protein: CASSLAAAGANVLTF.

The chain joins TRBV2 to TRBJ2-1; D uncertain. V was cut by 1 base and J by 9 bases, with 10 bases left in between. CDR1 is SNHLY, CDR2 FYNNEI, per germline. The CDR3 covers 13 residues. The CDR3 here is CASSEERVREQFF. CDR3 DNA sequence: TGTGCCAGCAGTGAAGAAAGGGTGCGTGAGCAGTTCTTC.

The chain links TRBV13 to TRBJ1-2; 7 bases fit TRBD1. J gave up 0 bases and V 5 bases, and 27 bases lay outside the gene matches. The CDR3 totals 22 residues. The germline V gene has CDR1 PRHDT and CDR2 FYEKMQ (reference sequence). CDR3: CASSQIIRGAGTDFRANYGYTF. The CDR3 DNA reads TGTGCCAGCAGCCAAATCATTAGGGGGGCCGGGACAGATTTTAGAGCTAACTATGGCTACACCTTC.

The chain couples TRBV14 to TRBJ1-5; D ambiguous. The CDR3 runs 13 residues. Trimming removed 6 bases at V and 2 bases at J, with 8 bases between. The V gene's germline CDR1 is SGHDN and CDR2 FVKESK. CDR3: CASSRKGNQPQHF. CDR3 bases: TGTGCCAGCAGTAGAAAGGGCAATCAGCCCCAGCATTTT.

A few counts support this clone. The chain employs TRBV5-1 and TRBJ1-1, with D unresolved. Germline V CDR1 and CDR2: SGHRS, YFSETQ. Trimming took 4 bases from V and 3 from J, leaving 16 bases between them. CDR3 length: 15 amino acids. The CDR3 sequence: CASSVDVRQDTEAFF. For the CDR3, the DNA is TGCGCCAGCAGCGTGGACGTGCGGCAAGACACTGAAGCTTTCTTT.

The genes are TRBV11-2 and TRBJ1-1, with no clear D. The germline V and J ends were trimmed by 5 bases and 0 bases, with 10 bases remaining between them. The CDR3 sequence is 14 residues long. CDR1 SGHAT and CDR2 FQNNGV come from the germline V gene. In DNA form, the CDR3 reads TGTGCCAGCAGCCCCCAGCTGGTGAACACTGAAGCTTTCTTT. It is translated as CASSPQLVNTEAFF.

The CDR3 reads CASNYPLDADGYTF. In DNA form, the CDR3 reads TGTGCCAGCAATTATCCCCTGGACGCGGACGGCTACACCTTC. The V and J genes are TRBV6-1 and TRBJ1-2; no clear D. With 7 bases removed from V and 8 bases from J, the gap between germline ends came to 20 bases. CDR1 MNHNS and CDR2 SASEGT come from the germline V gene. This CDR3 comprises 14 residues.

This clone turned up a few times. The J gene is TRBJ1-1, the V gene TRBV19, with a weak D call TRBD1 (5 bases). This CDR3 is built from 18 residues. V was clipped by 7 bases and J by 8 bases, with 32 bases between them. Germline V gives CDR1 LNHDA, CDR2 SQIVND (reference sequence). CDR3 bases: TGTGCCAGTAAGTCAAACAGCGGAGGGGCCATTAGGAGGTGGGAAGCTTTCTTT. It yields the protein CASKSNSGGAIRRWEAFF.

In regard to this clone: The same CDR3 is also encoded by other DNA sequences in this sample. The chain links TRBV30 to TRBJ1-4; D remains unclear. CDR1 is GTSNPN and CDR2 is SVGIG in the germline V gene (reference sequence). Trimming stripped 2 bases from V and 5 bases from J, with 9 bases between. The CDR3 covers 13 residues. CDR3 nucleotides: TGTGCCTGGAGTAGGGCCTCAAATGAAAAACTGTTTTTT. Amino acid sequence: CAWSRASNEKLFF.

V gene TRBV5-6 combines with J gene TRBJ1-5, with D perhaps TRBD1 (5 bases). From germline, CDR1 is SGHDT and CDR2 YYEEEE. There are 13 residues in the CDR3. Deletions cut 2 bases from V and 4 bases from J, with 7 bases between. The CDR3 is CASSFGANQPQHF. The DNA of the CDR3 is TGTGCCAGCAGCTTCGGGGCAAATCAGCCCCAGCATTTT.

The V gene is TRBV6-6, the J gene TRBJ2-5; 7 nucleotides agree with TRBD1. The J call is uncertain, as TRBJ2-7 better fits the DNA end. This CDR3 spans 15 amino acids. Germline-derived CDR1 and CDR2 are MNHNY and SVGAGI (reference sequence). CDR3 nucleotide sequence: TGTGCCAGCAGTTACACAATAGACAGGGCCTACGAGCAGTACTTC. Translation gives CASSYTIDRAYEQYF.

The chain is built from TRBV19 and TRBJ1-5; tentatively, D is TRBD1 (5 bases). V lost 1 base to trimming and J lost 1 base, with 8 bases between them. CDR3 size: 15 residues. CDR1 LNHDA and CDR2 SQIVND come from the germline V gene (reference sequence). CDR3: CASSIAGYSNQPQHF. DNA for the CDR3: TGTGCCAGTAGTATAGCAGGGTACAGCAATCAGCCCCAGCATTTT. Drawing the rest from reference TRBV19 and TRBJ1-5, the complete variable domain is DGGITQSPKYLFRKEGQNVTLSCEQNLNHDAMYWYRQDPGQGLRLIYYSQIVNDFQKGDIAEGYSVSREKKESFPLTVTSAQKNPTAFYLCASSIAGYSNQPQHFGDGTRLSIL.